The clone carrying this TCR beta chain was seen only a few times. The antigen remains undetermined. This CDR3 comprises 15 residues. With 1 base removed from V and 1 base from J, the gap between germline ends came to 7 bases. Germline values: CDR1 LGHDT, CDR2 YNNKEL (reference sequence). This record belongs to a study of CD8 T cells in ankylosing spondylitis. Broader study findings: Several highly homologous variants made up a TCR beta motif that seemed to typify ankylosing spondylitis blood.

TCRdb re-analysed the 5' RACE reads in MiXCR, keeping a single row per CDR3 protein. The table includes 450,000 or so distinct CDR3 sequences, 25% to 30% detected once. This clonotype was sampled from a male donor with ankylosing spondylitis. V is TRBV3-1 and J is TRBJ2-2; D remains ambiguous. The material sequenced was blood, either unsorted or a sorted T cell fraction (not recorded which). DNA for the CDR3: TGTGCCAGCAGCCAAGCCCGACAGAACACCGGGGAGCTGTTTTTT. Its protein product is CASSQARQNTGELFF.